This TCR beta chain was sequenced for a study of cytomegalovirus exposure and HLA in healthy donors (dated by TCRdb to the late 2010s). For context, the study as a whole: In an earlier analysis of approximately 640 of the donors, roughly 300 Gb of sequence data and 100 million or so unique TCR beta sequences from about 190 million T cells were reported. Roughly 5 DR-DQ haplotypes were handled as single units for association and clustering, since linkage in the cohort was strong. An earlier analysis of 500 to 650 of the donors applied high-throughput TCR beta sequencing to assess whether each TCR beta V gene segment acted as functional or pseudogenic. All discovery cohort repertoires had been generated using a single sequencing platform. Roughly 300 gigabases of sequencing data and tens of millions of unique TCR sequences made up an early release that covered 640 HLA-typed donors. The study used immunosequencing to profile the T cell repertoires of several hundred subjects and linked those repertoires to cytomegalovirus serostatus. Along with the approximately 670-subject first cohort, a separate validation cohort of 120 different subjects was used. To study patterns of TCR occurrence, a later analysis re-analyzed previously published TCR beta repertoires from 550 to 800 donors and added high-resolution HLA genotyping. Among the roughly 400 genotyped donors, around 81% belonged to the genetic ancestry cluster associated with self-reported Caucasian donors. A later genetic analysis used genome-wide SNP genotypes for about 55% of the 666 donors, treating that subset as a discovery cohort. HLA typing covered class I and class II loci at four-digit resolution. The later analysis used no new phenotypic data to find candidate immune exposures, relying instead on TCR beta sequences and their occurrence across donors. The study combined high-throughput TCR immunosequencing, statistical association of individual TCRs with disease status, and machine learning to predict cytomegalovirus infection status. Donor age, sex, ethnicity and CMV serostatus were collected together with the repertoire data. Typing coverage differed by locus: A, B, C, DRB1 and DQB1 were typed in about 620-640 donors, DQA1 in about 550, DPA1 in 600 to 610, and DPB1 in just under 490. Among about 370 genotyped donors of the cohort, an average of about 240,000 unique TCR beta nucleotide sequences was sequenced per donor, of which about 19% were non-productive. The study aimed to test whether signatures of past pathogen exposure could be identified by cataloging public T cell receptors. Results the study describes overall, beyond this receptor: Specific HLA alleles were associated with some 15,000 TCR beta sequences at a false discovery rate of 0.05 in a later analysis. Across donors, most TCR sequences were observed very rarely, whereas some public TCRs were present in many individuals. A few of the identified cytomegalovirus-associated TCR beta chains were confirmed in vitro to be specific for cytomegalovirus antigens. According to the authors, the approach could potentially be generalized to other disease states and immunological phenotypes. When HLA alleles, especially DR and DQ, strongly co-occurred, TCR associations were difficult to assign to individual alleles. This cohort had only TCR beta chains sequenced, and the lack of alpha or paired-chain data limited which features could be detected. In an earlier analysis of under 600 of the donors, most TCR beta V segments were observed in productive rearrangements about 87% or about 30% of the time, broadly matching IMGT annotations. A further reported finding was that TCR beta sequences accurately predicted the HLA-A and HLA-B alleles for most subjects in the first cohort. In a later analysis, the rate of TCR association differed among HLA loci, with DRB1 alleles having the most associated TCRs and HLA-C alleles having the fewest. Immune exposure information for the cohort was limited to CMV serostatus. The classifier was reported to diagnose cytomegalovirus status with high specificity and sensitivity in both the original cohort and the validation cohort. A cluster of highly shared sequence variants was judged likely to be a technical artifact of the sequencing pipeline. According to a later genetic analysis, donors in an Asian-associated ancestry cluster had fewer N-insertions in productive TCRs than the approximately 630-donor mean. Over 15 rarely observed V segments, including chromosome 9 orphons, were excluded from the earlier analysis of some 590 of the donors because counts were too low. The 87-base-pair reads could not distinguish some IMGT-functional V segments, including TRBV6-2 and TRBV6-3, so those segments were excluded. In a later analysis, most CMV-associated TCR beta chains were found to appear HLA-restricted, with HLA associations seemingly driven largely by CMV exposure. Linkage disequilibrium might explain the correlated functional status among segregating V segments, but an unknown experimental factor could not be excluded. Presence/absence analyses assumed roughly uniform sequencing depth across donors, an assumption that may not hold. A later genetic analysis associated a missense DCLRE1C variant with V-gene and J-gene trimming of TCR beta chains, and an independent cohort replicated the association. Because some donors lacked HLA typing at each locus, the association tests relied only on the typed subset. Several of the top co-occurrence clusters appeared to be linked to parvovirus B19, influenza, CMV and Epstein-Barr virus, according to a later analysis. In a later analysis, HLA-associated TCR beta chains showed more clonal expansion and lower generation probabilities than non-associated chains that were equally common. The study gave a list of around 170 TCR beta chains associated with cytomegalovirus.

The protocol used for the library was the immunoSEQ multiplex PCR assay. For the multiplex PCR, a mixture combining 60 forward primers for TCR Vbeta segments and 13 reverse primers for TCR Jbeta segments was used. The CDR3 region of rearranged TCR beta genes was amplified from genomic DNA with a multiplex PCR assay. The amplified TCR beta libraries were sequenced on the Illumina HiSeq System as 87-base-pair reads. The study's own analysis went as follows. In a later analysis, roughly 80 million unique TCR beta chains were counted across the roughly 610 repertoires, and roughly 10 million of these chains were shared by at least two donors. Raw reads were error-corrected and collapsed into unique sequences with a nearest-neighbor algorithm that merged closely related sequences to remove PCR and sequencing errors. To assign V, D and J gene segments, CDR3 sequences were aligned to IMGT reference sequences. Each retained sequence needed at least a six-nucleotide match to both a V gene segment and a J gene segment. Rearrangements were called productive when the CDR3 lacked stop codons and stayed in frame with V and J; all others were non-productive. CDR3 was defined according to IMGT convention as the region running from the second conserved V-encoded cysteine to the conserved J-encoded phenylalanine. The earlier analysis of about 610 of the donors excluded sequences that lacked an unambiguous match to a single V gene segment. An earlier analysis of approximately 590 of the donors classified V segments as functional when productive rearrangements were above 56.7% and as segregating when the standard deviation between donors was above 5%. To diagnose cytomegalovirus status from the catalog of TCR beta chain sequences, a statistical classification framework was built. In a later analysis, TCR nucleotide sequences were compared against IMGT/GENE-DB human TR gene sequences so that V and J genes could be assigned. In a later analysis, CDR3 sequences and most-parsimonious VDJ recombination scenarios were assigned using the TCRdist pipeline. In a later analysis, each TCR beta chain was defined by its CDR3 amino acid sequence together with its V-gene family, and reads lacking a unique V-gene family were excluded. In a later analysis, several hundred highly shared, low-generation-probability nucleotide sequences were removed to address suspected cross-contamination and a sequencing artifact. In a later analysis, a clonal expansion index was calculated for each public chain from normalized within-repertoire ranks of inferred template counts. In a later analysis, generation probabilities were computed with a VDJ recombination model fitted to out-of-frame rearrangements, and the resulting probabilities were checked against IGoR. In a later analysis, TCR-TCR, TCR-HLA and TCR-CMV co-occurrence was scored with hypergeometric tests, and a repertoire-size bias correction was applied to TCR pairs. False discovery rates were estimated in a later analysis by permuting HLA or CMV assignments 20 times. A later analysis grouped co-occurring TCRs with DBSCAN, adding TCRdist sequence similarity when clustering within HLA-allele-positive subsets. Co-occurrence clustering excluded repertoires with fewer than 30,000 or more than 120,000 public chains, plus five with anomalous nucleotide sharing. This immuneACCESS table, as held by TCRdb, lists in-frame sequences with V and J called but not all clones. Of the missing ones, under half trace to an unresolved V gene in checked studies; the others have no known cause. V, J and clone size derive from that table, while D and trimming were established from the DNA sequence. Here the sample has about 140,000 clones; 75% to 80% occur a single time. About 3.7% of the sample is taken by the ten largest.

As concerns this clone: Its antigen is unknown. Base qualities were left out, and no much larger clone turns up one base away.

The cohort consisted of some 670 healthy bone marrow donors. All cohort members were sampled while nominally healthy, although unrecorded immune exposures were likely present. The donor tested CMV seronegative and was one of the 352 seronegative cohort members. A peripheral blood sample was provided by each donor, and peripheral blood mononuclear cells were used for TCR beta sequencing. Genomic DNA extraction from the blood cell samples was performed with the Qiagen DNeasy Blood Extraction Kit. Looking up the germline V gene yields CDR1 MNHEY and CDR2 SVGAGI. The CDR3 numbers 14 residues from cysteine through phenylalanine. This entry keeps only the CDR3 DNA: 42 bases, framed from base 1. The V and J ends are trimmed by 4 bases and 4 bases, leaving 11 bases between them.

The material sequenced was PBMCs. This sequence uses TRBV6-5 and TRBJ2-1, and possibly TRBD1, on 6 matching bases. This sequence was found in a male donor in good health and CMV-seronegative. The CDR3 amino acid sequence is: CASSLGTGYNEQFF. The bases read TGTGCCAGCAGTTTGGGAACAGGGTACAATGAGCAGTTCTTC.